This T cell receptor (beta chain) originates from a study of blood T cells in healthy people across ages (dated by TCRdb to the mid-2010s). About the study as a whole: In model experiments, template switching captured roughly one uniquely barcoded TCR beta cDNA molecule for every two T cells. Age-related changes in TCR beta repertoire diversity were measured in the study by deep sequencing normalized with unique cDNA molecular identifiers. Donors were grouped into four age groups: young (average roughly 15 years), middle-aged (over 35), aged (around 62) and long-lived (over 80). Donors of different ages were randomly distributed across sequencing lanes to avoid experimental bias. The study analyzed two additional independent replicas of 1 million unique cDNA reads from the same blood draw for two donors, one aged 18 to 30 and one aged 80 or older. Beyond this particular receptor, the publication reports: There was a strong correlation between observed TCR beta diversity and the percentage of naive T cells measured by flow cytometry. Compared with the aged group, the long-lived group had more naive CD4+ T cells, fewer expanded clones and increased TCR diversity, a pattern suggesting age selection. Since profiling was done on bulk unsorted PBMCs, naive and antigen-experienced compartments could not be conclusively compared. Because the CMV infection status of the donors was unknown, age-related changes in expanded clonotypes may potentially have been confounded. As age increased, observed TCR beta diversity per million T cells dropped in a roughly linear way, and a significant reduction was already evident by age 40. Estimates of total diversity based on one million sequenced T cells were regarded as lower bounds and as underestimates.

The CDR3 starts with the cysteine, ends with the phenylalanine, and has 15 residues. The sequence is cut down to CDR3 DNA, 45 bases in frame from base 1. The junction shows trimming of 2 bases on V and 2 bases on J, plus 12 bases between the germline ends. CDR1 and CDR2 (MNHNS, SASEGT) derive from the germline V gene. Notes on this clonotype: It has no known antigen specificity. Qualities for individual bases were not recorded, and no much larger clone is one base off.

Library construction relied on 5' RACE. Sequencing was performed on an Illumina HiSeq 2500. The second PCR ran for about 6 to 12 cycles and used a J-beta primer mix along with a sample-barcoded 5' primer. A unique molecular identifier was introduced onto each TCR beta cDNA molecule by a template-switch 5' adaptor carrying 12 random nucleotides. Each sample yielded at least 2.5 million CDR3-containing paired-end reads. First-strand cDNA was synthesized from all RNA with the Mint cDNA synthesis kit, primed by a TRBC-specific oligonucleotide. After uracil-DNA glycosylase treatment, a first 18-cycle PCR used universal primers M1SS and BC2_uni_R on all cDNA. The original methods were these. For normalization, 1 million high-quality reads, each with a distinct molecular identifier, were randomly selected from each sample. Reads with shared molecular identifiers were discarded instead of being binned into consensus sequences. MiTCR, run with a Q25 quality threshold and the strictest error-elimination algorithm, handled CDR3 identification, clonotype clustering and error correction. A nonparametric unseen species model with Euler transformation was used to estimate a lower bound on total TCR beta diversity. The public reads were reprocessed in TCRdb via fastp at Q25 and MiXCR, keeping in-frame beta chains. Every CDR3 protein is listed once, alongside the most common genes and DNA of its rows. The V and J calls here are based on TCRdb, not the publication. The sample yields fewer than 2,000,000 distinct CDR3 sequences; roughly 30% were counted once. The biggest ten clones account for over 9% of the sample.

Donors were 35 to 40 systemically healthy Caucasian individuals from Russia aged 6 to 90 years. Around 10 milliliters of peripheral blood were drawn from each donor into EDTA-treated Vacutainer tubes. Ficoll-Paque density-gradient centrifugation was used to isolate PBMCs, with at least 6.5 million per sample. Total RNA, at least 6 micrograms per sample, was extracted from PBMCs with Trizol reagent. For every donor, an aliquot of PBMCs went through flow cytometry to measure the percentages of naive CD45RAhigh/CD27high T cells. Material for sequencing was blood. The receptor was derived from a woman between 25 and 40 years old in good health. The rearrangement combines TRBV6-1 with TRBJ2-5; a confident D gene designation cannot be given. This receptor has the CDR3 CASSEYRPSQETQYF. The DNA reads as follows: TGTGCCAGCAGTGAATACCGACCGTCTCAAGAGACCCAGTACTTC.